The 32 T cell receptor beta chains reported below all come from one sample, sequenced in a study of identical twins. Using its own MiXCR run on the 5' RACE reads, TCRdb lists one record per CDR3 protein. The sample has about 220,000 distinct CDR3 sequences, 5.5% to 7.5% seen once. This same sample was also part of a study on T cells expressing NK-cell markers.

The sequencing input was CD8+ T cells sorted from blood. Receptor source: a woman aged 18-30 years in good health.

This clonotype was seen many times. J is TRBJ2-5 and V is TRBV15, with unresolved D. The V end was cut by 0 bases, the J end by 5 bases, with 7 bases between. CDR1 and CDR2 (germline): LNHNV, YYDKDF (reference sequence). The CDR3 consists of 13 residues. This chain's CDR3 is CATSRDLAETQYF. CDR3 sequence (DNA): TGTGCCACCAGCAGAGATCTGGCGGAGACCCAGTACTTC.

This clonotype showed up many times. This chain uses TRBV4-3 with TRBJ2-7; TRBD1 matches at 7 bases. V was clipped by 0 bases and J by 7 bases; unmatched bases: 9. Per germline, CDR1 LGHNA and CDR2 YSLEER. There are 15 residues in the CDR3. The CDR3 sequence is CASSQDLRQGWEQYF. The CDR3 DNA is TGCGCCAGCAGCCAAGATCTTCGACAGGGATGGGAGCAGTACTTC.

J is TRBJ2-7 and V is TRBV5-1; 9 bases map to TRBD2. CDR1 and CDR2 (germline): SGHRS, YFSETQ. This CDR3 contains 17 residues. The ends lost 0 bases at V and 2 bases at J; junction bases unmatched: 9. The CDR3 DNA follows: TGCGCCAGCAGCTTGGAGCCCCTAGCGGGGAACCCCTACGAGCAGTACTTC. This gives the protein CASSLEPLAGNPYEQYF.

This clonotype was detected only a few times. The chain carries TRBV20-1 and TRBJ2-7; D remains ambiguous. This CDR3 spans 15 amino acids. Trimming shortened V by 0 bases and J by 5 bases, and 17 bases separated the two germline ends. CDR1 and CDR2 (germline): DFQATT, SNEGSKA (reference sequence). The CDR3 bases are TGCAGTGCTAGAGATCTTTGGACCGCCCCAGACGAGCAGTACTTC. The encoded protein is CSARDLWTAPDEQYF.

The chain is built from TRBV12-5 and TRBJ2-2; no reliable D call. Germline V gene lookup returns CDR1 LGHNT and CDR2 FRNRAP. Trimming removed 5 bases at V and 6 bases at J, with 7 bases between. CDR3 size: 12 residues. CDR3 sequence: CASGPFSGELFF. Here the CDR3 DNA reads TGTGCTAGTGGTCCGTTCTCCGGGGAGCTGTTTTTT.

This clonotype was observed a few times. This rearrangement joins TRBV4-3 to TRBJ2-2, with TRBD2 matching over 10 bases. Germline V gene data show CDR1 as LGHNA and CDR2 as YSLEER. The CDR3 sequence is 17 residues long. Losses at the gene ends were 4 bases for V and 0 bases for J; bases not matched to a gene: 5. CDR3 in DNA: TGCGCCAGCAGCCGCCTAGCGGGGGTCGCGAACACCGGGGAGCTGTTTTTT. This gives the protein CASSRLAGVANTGELFF.

There are a few counts of this clonotype. The chain is built from TRBV7-2 and TRBJ2-7; possible D gene TRBD2, 6 bases. V was cut by 5 bases and J by 2 bases, with 13 bases left in between. The CDR3 has 14 amino acids. Germline-derived CDR1 and CDR2 are SGHTA and FQGNSA. CDR3 coding DNA: TGTGCCAGCAGCGCGGGGTTAGCAGCCTACGAGCAGTACTTC. It is translated as CASSAGLAAYEQYF.

The chain uses TRBV7-6 and TRBJ1-1; TRBD1 might be the D (6 bases). This CDR3 has 15 residues. In germline, CDR1 is SGHVS, CDR2 FNYEAQ. Trimming left V 2 bases short and J 6 bases short, with 16 bases between. CDR3 residues: CASSLPTGEDPEAFF. CDR3 in DNA: TGTGCCAGCAGCTTACCGACAGGTGAGGATCCTGAAGCTTTCTTT.

This clonotype was observed a handful of times. CDR3 region: CASSPGGGGEAQHF. The DNA for the CDR3 is TGTGCCAGCAGCCCCGGGGGTGGGGGGGAGGCCCAGCATTTT. This chain joins TRBV12-3 or TRBV12-4 and TRBJ1-5; a weak D match, TRBD1 (5 bases). Between the trimmed V and J ends, which lost 6 bases and 11 bases, there was a span of 20 bases. The CDR3 loop spans 14 amino acids.

This clonotype was detected a few times. The rearrangement links TRBV5-5 to TRBJ1-5, with D perhaps matching TRBD1 (5 bases). Germline values: CDR1 SGHKS, CDR2 YYEKEE (reference sequence). V was shortened by 0 bases and J by 2 bases, with 12 bases between the two germline ends. This CDR3 has 16 amino acids. The CDR3 region has the DNA TGTGCCAGCAGCTTGGTTTGGGGGATGCGCAATCAGCCCCAGCATTTT. Encoded protein: CASSLVWGMRNQPQHF.

The rearrangement uses TRBV12-3 or TRBV12-4 and TRBJ2-7, with 11 bases lining up with TRBD2. There are 14 residues in the CDR3. J lost 2 bases, V lost 6 bases, and 3 bases had no gene match. CDR3 residues: CASSQGLAAYEQYF. In DNA form, the CDR3 reads TGTGCCAGCAGCCAGGGACTAGCGGCCTACGAGCAGTACTTC.

The CDR3 loop reads CASTKGGSEYNEQFF. The CDR3 nucleotides read TGTGCCAGCACCAAGGGCGGGAGTGAGTACAATGAGCAGTTCTTC. The gene calls are TRBV9 and TRBJ2-1; 7 nucleotides line up with TRBD2. This CDR3 spans 15 amino acids. Trimming at V came to 6 bases and at J to 4 bases, leaving 10 bases not matched to a gene. Germline CDR1 SGDLS, CDR2 YYNGEE.

The V gene is TRBV6-1, the J gene TRBJ2-3; TRBD1 might be the D (6 bases). Germline CDR1 MNHNS, CDR2 SASEGT. V dropped 1 base and J dropped 4 bases, with 15 bases sitting between them. The CDR3 is made up of 16 amino acids. The CDR3 DNA sequence: TGTGCCAGCAGTGAAGGCAGGGGTGAGAGCGCAGATACGCAGTATTTT. Amino acid sequence: CASSEGRGESADTQYF.

This clonotype was counted only a few times. The chain employs TRBV20-1 and TRBJ2-3; TRBD2 aligns across 8 bases. The V segment lost 1 base and the J segment 2 bases; nucleotides outside the gene matches: 11. This CDR3 is built from 17 residues. The germline V gene has CDR1 DFQATT and CDR2 SNEGSKA (reference sequence). CDR3 in DNA: TGCAGTGCTAGAGGCCCGACGGGGGGGCCGGTCACAGATACGCAGTATTTT. Its protein product is CSARGPTGGPVTDTQYF.

The genes are TRBV10-3 and TRBJ2-1, with D perhaps matching TRBD1 (6 bases). V was pared by 0 bases and J by 9 bases, with 18 bases between. Germline values: CDR1 ENHRY, CDR2 SYGVKD. The CDR3 totals 16 residues. CDR3 bases: TGTGCCATCAGTGAGTCGAACAGGGCACACCCCACTGAGCAGTTCTTC. Translated, it gives CAISESNRAHPTEQFF.

This clonotype was counted only a few times. The chain links TRBV7-9 to TRBJ1-5; D remains ambiguous. The CDR3 loop spans 12 amino acids. Trimming cost V 2 bases and J 6 bases, with 5 bases left between them. Germline V gene data show CDR1 as SEHNR and CDR2 as FQNEAQ (reference sequence). The CDR3 nucleotides read TGTGCCAGCAGCTTACTTAGTCAGCCCCAGCATTTT. This translates into CASSLLSQPQHF.

The J gene is TRBJ1-5, the V gene TRBV29-1; D gene unclear. The CDR3 is 14 residues long. Germline CDR1 and CDR2: SQVTM and ANQGSEA. Deletions cut 4 bases from V and 7 bases from J, with 17 bases between. The CDR3 DNA reads TGCAGCGTTGGAGGCGCCGGGGAGGAACAGCCCCAGCATTTT. Translating gives CSVGGAGEEQPQHF.

V is TRBV3-1 and J is TRBJ1-4, with 11 bases lining up with TRBD1. Germline V gives CDR1 LGHDT, CDR2 YNNKEL (reference sequence). The CDR3 loop spans 18 amino acids. The J segment lost 2 bases and the V segment lost 2 bases, leaving 7 bases of the junction unmatched. The CDR3 region is CASSQLSDRGPTNEKLFF. CDR3 bases: TGTGCCAGCAGCCAACTCTCGGACAGGGGGCCCACTAATGAAAAACTGTTTTTT.

The CDR3: CASSALEAFF. CDR3 nucleotides: TGTGCCAGCAGTGCCCTAGAAGCTTTCTTT. The chain recombines TRBV2 with TRBJ1-1; D remains unclear. V dropped 4 bases and J dropped 8 bases, with 5 bases sitting between them. CDR3 size: 10 residues. Germline V gene data show CDR1 as SNHLY and CDR2 as FYNNEI.

The chain links TRBV7-9 to TRBJ1-1; no clear D. Between the trimmed V and J ends, which lost 10 bases and 5 bases, there was a span of 14 bases. Germline CDR1 is SEHNR and CDR2 is FQNEAQ (reference sequence). The CDR3 sequence is 12 residues long. This chain's CDR3 is CATSNPRTEAFF. DNA for the CDR3: TGTGCCACCTCGAATCCGCGGACTGAAGCTTTCTTT.

This clonotype is medium-sized within its sample. The gene calls are TRBV14 and TRBJ2-5; 7 bases align to TRBD2. There are 18 residues in the CDR3. Germline values: CDR1 SGHDN, CDR2 FVKESK. V shed 0 bases, J shed 2 bases, and the junction held 12 bases outside the gene matches. CDR3: CASSQESLTSLRQETQYF. The CDR3 nucleotides read TGTGCCAGCAGCCAAGAATCTTTGACTAGCCTTCGTCAAGAGACCCAGTACTTC.

This clonotype came up a few times. The V gene is TRBV5-1, the J gene TRBJ1-4, with no clear D. The V gene lost 6 bases and the J gene lost 3 bases, with 12 bases spanning the gap. CDR3 length: 14 residues. Germline CDR1 SGHRS, CDR2 YFSETQ. The DNA of the CDR3 is TGCGCCAGCAAAGTGGACCGATCTAATGAAAAACTGTTTTTT. Amino acid sequence: CASKVDRSNEKLFF.

There are many counts of this clonotype. V and J are TRBV5-6 and TRBJ1-1, with D perhaps matching TRBD1 (5 bases). With 4 bases removed from V and 4 bases from J, the gap between germline ends came to 20 bases. CDR1 SGHDT and CDR2 YYEEEE come from the germline V gene. The CDR3 runs to 16 residues. DNA of the CDR3: TGTGCCAGCAGCCATAAAGACAGACCGGGGGGCACTGAAGCTTTCTTT. Amino acid sequence: CASSHKDRPGGTEAFF.

This chain joins TRBV6-2 or TRBV6-3 and TRBJ2-5; 7 bases align to TRBD1. The CDR3 is 13 residues long. Germline CDR1 MNHEY, CDR2 SVGEGT. V trimming: 4 bases; J trimming: 5 bases; junction bases outside the gene matches: 4. CDR3 nucleotide sequence: TGTGCCAGCAGTTTCGGACAGGTGGAGACCCAGTACTTC. Amino acid sequence: CASSFGQVETQYF.

This clonotype came up a few times. V is TRBV29-1 and J is TRBJ2-3; no reliable D call. The CDR3 loop spans 12 amino acids. Trimming took 6 bases from V and 6 from J, leaving 13 bases between them. The germline gives CDR1 SQVTM, CDR2 ANQGSEA. The CDR3 loop is CSVPDRADTQYF. The CDR3 DNA reads TGCAGCGTCCCGGATCGGGCGGATACGCAGTATTTT.

Many counts were recorded for this clonotype. V is TRBV10-3 and J is TRBJ2-1, with 7 bases lining up with TRBD2. The CDR3 length is 15 residues. Germline V gene data show CDR1 as ENHRY and CDR2 as SYGVKD. Trimming cost V 5 bases and J 4 bases; bases outside gene matches: 8. The chain's CDR3 is CAISQSGEVYNEQFF. As DNA, the CDR3 is TGTGCCATCAGTCAGAGCGGGGAAGTGTACAATGAGCAGTTCTTC.

This clonotype was counted only a few times. The rearrangement links TRBV5-1 to TRBJ1-5; D is uncertain. Germline CDR1 is SGHRS and CDR2 is YFSETQ. V lost 2 bases to trimming and J lost 4 bases, with 7 bases between them. The CDR3 covers 13 residues. Here the CDR3 reads CASSLGRNQPQHF. The CDR3, as DNA: TGCGCCAGCAGCTTAGGCCGGAATCAGCCCCAGCATTTT.

This clonotype was observed at least ten times. This chain uses TRBV29-1 with TRBJ2-3; TRBD2 matches 7 bases. Germline V CDR1 and CDR2: SQVTM, ANQGSEA. This CDR3 comprises 14 residues. Unmatched junction bases numbered 9, after V lost 5 bases and J lost 4 bases. In DNA form, the CDR3 reads TGCAGCGTTCAGCAGCGGGATGAAGCAGATACGCAGTATTTT. Protein product: CSVQQRDEADTQYF.

The table lists this clonotype with a few counts. The chain recombines TRBV9 with TRBJ2-1, with D uncertain. The CDR3 has 13 residues. CDR1 and CDR2 (germline): SGDLS, YYNGEE. V gave up 4 bases and J gave up 9 bases, with 14 bases separating them. The CDR3 is CASSPRRKLEQFF. For the CDR3, the DNA is TGTGCCAGCAGCCCCCGGAGAAAGCTTGAGCAGTTCTTC.

There are a few counts of this clonotype. This rearrangement joins TRBV27 to TRBJ2-3; the D gene is possibly TRBD1 (6 bases). The CDR3 is 15 residues long. Germline loops: CDR1 MNHEY, CDR2 SMNVEV (reference sequence). Trimming cost V 4 bases and J 2 bases, with 13 bases left between them. CDR3 protein: CASSWGLGATDTQYF. The CDR3 coding sequence is TGTGCCAGCAGTTGGGGATTGGGGGCCACAGATACGCAGTATTTT.

This clonotype came up a few times. V and J are TRBV6-2 or TRBV6-3 and TRBJ2-1, with 11 bases fitting TRBD2. This CDR3 has 22 amino acids. V lost 5 bases to trimming and J lost 0 bases; unmatched junction nucleotides: 21. The germline CDR1 and CDR2 sequences are MNHEY and SVGEGT. CDR3 in amino acids: CASSHPRLAGRLVPSSYNEQFF. The CDR3 nucleotides are TGTGCCAGCAGTCATCCTCGACTAGCGGGACGCTTGGTTCCGAGCTCCTACAATGAGCAGTTCTTC.

A few counts support this clonotype. The chain uses TRBV29-1 and TRBJ2-1; 9 bases are shared with TRBD2. CDR3 size: 14 residues. Germline V gene lookup returns CDR1 SQVTM and CDR2 ANQGSEA. Trimming took 4 bases from V and 4 from J; bases not matched to a gene: 5. The CDR3 region has the DNA TGCAGCGTTGGACTAGCGGCTACGTACAATGAGCAGTTCTTC. This encodes CSVGLAATYNEQFF.